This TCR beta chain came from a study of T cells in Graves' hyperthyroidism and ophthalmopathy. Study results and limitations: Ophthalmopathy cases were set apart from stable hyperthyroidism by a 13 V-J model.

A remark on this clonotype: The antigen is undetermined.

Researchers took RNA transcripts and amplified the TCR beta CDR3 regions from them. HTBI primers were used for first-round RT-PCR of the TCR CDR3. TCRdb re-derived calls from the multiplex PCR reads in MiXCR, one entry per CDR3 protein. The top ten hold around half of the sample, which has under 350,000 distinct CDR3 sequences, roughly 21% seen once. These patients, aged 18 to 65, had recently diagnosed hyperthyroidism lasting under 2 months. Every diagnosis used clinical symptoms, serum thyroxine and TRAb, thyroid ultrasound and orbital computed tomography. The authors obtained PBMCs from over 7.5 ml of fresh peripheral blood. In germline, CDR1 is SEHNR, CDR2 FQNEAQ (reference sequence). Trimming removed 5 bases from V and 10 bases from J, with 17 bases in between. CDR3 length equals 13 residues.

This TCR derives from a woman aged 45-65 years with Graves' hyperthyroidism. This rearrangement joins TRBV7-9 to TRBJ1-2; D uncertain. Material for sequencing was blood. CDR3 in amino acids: CASSLRPLGDYTF. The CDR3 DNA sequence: TGTGCCAGCAGCCTGCGGCCCCTAGGTGACTACACCTTC.